These T cell receptor beta chains were read from a single sample in a study of cytomegalovirus exposure and HLA in healthy donors. TCRdb keeps only in-frame clones here, not all; method: immunoSEQ multiplex PCR. The sample holds hundreds of thousands of clones, over 60% seen once. The sequenced sample was PBMCs. These TCRs come from a man aged 40-50 years in good health and CMV-seronegative. CDR3s leave out the opening cysteine and the closing phenylalanine or tryptophan. Each record gives: J gene, V gene, CDR3 protein.

>TRBJ2-3|TRBV10-1
ASSPGTLSTDTQY
>TRBJ1-2|TRBV10-3
AISADGRNGYT
>TRBJ1-1|TRBV19
ASSIPGTGNTEAF
>TRBJ1-6|TRBV5-1
ASSWGGLSLYNSPLH
>TRBJ2-7|TRBV28
ASTIAQGVYYEQY
>TRBJ1-3|TRBV2
ASSSDRSSGNTIY
>TRBJ2-5|TRBV11-3
ASSFRTGTGETQY
>TRBJ1-4|TRBV12-5
ASGLAGRTNEKLF
>TRBJ2-1|TRBV21-1
ARTSQGNYNEQF
>TRBJ2-5|TRBV6-5
ASSSKSGETQY
>TRBJ1-2|TRBV28
ASTAGRGDYGYT
>TRBJ2-3|TRBV27
ASSLWGLGASTDTQY
>TRBJ2-5|TRBV19
ASSIDGDRQETQY
>TRBJ2-1|TRBV7-2
ASSRLVSSYNEQF
>TRBJ1-5|TRBV2
ASSDGDSNQPQH
>TRBJ2-1|TRBV6-1
ASSGGLARNEQF
>TRBJ2-7|TRBV7-2
ASSLAGGTYEQY
>TRBJ1-2|TRBV7-2
ASSSWTAAGYT
>TRBJ2-5|TRBV4-3
ASSRKGGVQETQY
>TRBJ2-1|TRBV9
ASSVGVHGTSGSSTILHFDEQF
>TRBJ1-1|TRBV6-6
ASSGPGQGVNTEAF
>TRBJ1-1|TRBV30
ASSGGHVAF
>TRBJ2-5|TRBV6-1
ASSSGVETQY
>TRBJ1-1|TRBV9
ASSARGMNTEAF
>TRBJ1-4|TRBV18
ASSSKSGNSEEKLF
>TRBJ1-4|TRBV7-2
ASSQTGGFDEKLF
>TRBJ2-1|TRBV2
ASRWQDRINEQF
>TRBJ1-2|TRBV7-3
ASSPGAGGGYT
>TRBJ1-4|TRBV6-6
ASSYSEREKLF
>TRBJ2-1|TRBV9
ASSVVGGGYNEQF
>TRBJ2-7|TRBV27
ASSLGRSTYEQY
>TRBJ2-1|TRBV29-1
SVEGLAVTNEQF
>TRBJ2-7|TRBV6-1
ASSDQGGYEQY
>TRBJ2-3|TRBV19
ASSMTGATDTQY
>TRBJ2-7|TRBV6-1
ASGLGQGYEQY
>TRBJ2-1|TRBV27
ASSQGQFNEQF
>TRBJ2-2|TRBV7-6
ASSLIFGGELF
>TRBJ1-1|TRBV27
ASSLRGGSLNTEAF
>TRBJ2-7|TRBV19
ASSEPGQGSSYEQY
>TRBJ1-3|TRBV6-6
ASSYSRSGNTIY
>TRBJ1-2|TRBV19
ASTEGAQNFNGYT
>TRBJ1-1|TRBV15
ATSIRGGSTEAF
>TRBJ2-7|TRBV4-1
ASSHQGLAGYEQY
>TRBJ1-1|TRBV27
ASSLLDGTDAF
>TRBJ1-1|TRBV5-1
ASSLWGDVSTEAF
>TRBJ1-5|TRBV7-3
ASSLFGGNQPQH
>TRBJ2-2|TRBV5-1
ASSLAGALNTGELF
>TRBJ2-2|TRBV6-1
ASSESTGELF
>TRBJ2-1|TRBV14
ASSRMGLAGGESSYNEQF
>TRBJ1-6|TRBV5-6
ASSLRGPRGNSPLH
>TRBJ2-1|TRBV27
ASKGTSGSYGNEQF
>TRBJ1-4|TRBV6-5
ASRGGKLF